This T cell receptor beta chain was sequenced in a study of a mutant IDH1 vaccine in newly diagnosed glioma. The study, taken as a whole, reports: Apparently unrelated to pseudoprogression were changes in the top peripheral T cell clonotypes.

Per the germline V gene, CDR1 is SGHRS and CDR2 is YFSETQ. This CDR3 comprises 14 residues. The ends were cut back, 1 base at V and 4 bases at J, with 9 bases in the middle. Points on this clone: The antigen is not known.

Time point given: week 47, end of study. What each vaccine dose contained was 300 ug of mutant IDH1 20-mer peptide, accompanied by topical imiquimod. Profiling relied on immunoSEQ multiplex PCR, and the TCRdb table lists in-frame clones only, not all of them. The table includes tens of thousands of clones, 75% detected once. This sequence originates from a man in his forties with glioma. Sequenced here: PBMCs, sampled from a glioma patient whose treatment included an IDH1 peptide vaccine. The rearrangement uses TRBV5-1 and TRBJ2-1; TRBD2 might be the D (6 bases). This chain's CDR3 is CASSLSGSYNEQFF. The DNA for the CDR3 is TGCGCCAGCAGCTTGAGCGGGTCTTACAATGAGCAGTTCTTC.